A selection of T cell receptor beta chains follows, all from one sample in a study of blood T cell repertoires in COVID-19. Clones were sequenced by immunoSEQ multiplex PCR, and TCRdb holds only the in-frame ones, with some missing. The profile shows tens of thousands of clones, over 80% of them singletons. The sequenced sample was peripheral blood. The receptors shown here come from a man aged 80 or over with active or convalescent COVID-19. CDR3s include the opening cysteine and the closing phenylalanine or tryptophan. A D gene is named only where the DNA matches it firmly. Clone size, where shown, is once, few, many, or a class for clones that have expanded.

D gene,J gene,clone size,V gene,CDR3 DNA,CDR3 protein
TRBD1,TRBJ1-2,.,TRBV6-5,TGTGCCAGCAGTTACGGTAGAGACAGGGGAGGAGGCTACACCTTC,CASSYGRDRGGGYTF
TRBD2,TRBJ2-2,.,TRBV18,TGTGCCAGCTCACCGGGACTAACAATGAACACCGGGGAGCTGTTTTTT,CASSPGLTMNTGELFF
.,TRBJ1-2,.,TRBV30,TGTGCCTGGAGCCCTTCGTATGGCTACACCTTC,CAWSPSYGYTF
.,TRBJ1-2,.,TRBV5-6,TGTGCCAGCAGCTTGTCTACCGGCCCGGGCACCTTC,CASSLSTGPGTF
TRBD1,TRBJ2-2,.,TRBV6-5,TGTGCCAGCAGGCCACAGGGGTACACCGGGGAGCTGTTTTTT,CASRPQGYTGELFF
TRBD1,TRBJ1-1,.,TRBV6-5,TGTGCCAGCACAGGGGGCTTAGGCACTGAAGCTTTCTTT,CASTGGLGTEAFF
TRBD1,TRBJ1-5,.,TRBV18,TGTGCCAGCTCACTGACAGGACAGGGTGGCAATCAGCCCCAGCATTTT,CASSLTGQGGNQPQHF
.,TRBJ1-2,.,TRBV7-9,TGTGCCAGCAGCTTAGGCCCCAAAGGGGGGGCAGGAGGCTACACCTTC,CASSLGPKGGAGGYTF
.,TRBJ2-3,few,TRBV15,TGTGCCACCAGCAGAGCTCCAAGAGGAGGAGATACGCAGTATTTT,CATSRAPRGGDTQYF
.,TRBJ2-1,.,TRBV2,TGTGCCACTCAACCGGGATTAGGTAACAATGAGCAGTTCTTC,CATQPGLGNNEQFF
TRBD1,TRBJ2-7,.,TRBV6-2/TRBV6-3,TGTGCCAGCAGTTACCGAACAGGGGGCTCCTACGAGCAGTACTTC,CASSYRTGGSYEQYF
TRBD1,TRBJ1-6,.,TRBV5-1,TGCGCCAGCAGCTCCGGAGTGGGACAGGTCTATAATTCACCCCTCCACTTT,CASSSGVGQVYNSPLHF
.,TRBJ1-1,.,TRBV6-6,TGTGCCAGCAGGATTGCTCGACAGCCAACGGCCACTGAAGCTTTCTTT,CASRIARQPTATEAFF
TRBD1,TRBJ2-2,.,TRBV2,TGTGCCAGCAGGGGGACAGAACCCACCGGGGAGCTGTTTTTT,CASRGTEPTGELFF
.,TRBJ2-1,.,TRBV21-1,TGTGCCAGCAGCAAAAAGGGCCCTACTGGACAGGGGGCTTCCTACAATGAGCAGTTCTTC,CASSKKGPTGQGASYNEQFF
.,TRBJ1-6,.,TRBV6-6,TGTGCCAGCAGTTACGAGAACTCCTATAATTCACCCCTCCACTTT,CASSYENSYNSPLHF
.,TRBJ2-1,.,TRBV19,TGTGCCAGTAGTATCTCCCCAGTCTCCTACAATGAGCAGTTCTTC,CASSISPVSYNEQFF
.,TRBJ2-1,.,TRBV3-1/TRBV3-2,TGTGCCAGCAGTCGCACCGGGTCCTTAAACAATGAGCAGTTCTTC,CASSRTGSLNNEQFF
.,TRBJ1-1,.,TRBV5-4,TGTGCCAGCAGCACCCCCCAGGGAGGGGCAAAGAACACTGAAGCTTTCTTT,CASSTPQGGAKNTEAFF
TRBD1,TRBJ2-1,.,TRBV5-4,TGTGCCAGCAGCCTCGACAGGGCTGGCTACAATGAGCAGTTCTTC,CASSLDRAGYNEQFF
.,TRBJ2-5,.,TRBV19,TGTGCCAGTAGTATTCATACAGGGAAGTACCAAGAGACCCAGTACTTC,CASSIHTGKYQETQYF
TRBD2,TRBJ2-4,.,TRBV7-2,TGTGCCAGCAGCTTAGAACTAGCGGGAGCGCTGGCCATTCAGTACTTC,CASSLELAGALAIQYF
TRBD1,TRBJ1-2,.,TRBV11-1,TGTGCCAGCAGCCAGGGACAGGGGAACGGCTACACCTTC,CASSQGQGNGYTF
TRBD2,TRBJ2-1,few,TRBV11-3,TGTGCCAGCAGCTCCCGGACTAGCGGGAGGGCCTACAATGAGCAGTTCTTC,CASSSRTSGRAYNEQFF
.,TRBJ1-4,few,TRBV4-1,TGCGCCAGCAGCCATTACTCTAATGAAAAACTGTTTTTT,CASSHYSNEKLFF
.,TRBJ2-1,.,TRBV18,TGTGCCAGCTCACCCCCCCGAGGTGAGGCCAACAATGAGCAGTTCTTC,CASSPPRGEANNEQFF
TRBD1,TRBJ1-1,.,TRBV19,TGTGCCAGCAATAAACAGGGGAGAGGGGCTGAAGCTTTCTTT,CASNKQGRGAEAFF